The 22 T cell receptor gamma chains below come from one sample, sequenced in a study of gamma delta lymphoproliferative disorders and STAT genes. Genomic DNA from isolated PBMCs served as the sequencing template. TCRdb re-identified clones in the multiplex PCR reads via CATT. Among about 2,400 gamma-chain clones listed, about 9.3% were seen once. The specimen sequenced was blood. These receptors were taken from a human donor in good health.

This clone qualifies as medium-sized. This chain connects TRGV5 to TRGJ1 or TRGJ2. The J gene, missing from TCRdb, was assigned here through DNA to germline matching. The CDR3 totals 15 residues. J gave up 5 bases and V 0 bases, and 10 bases lay outside the gene matches. Germline CDR1 VINAFY, CDR2 YDVSNSKD. CDR3: CATWDRPGGHYKKLF. The CDR3 nucleotides read TGTGCCACCTGGGACAGGCCCGGTGGTCATTATAAGAAACTCTTT.

This clone is labeled medium-sized. The gene calls are TRGV10 and TRGJ1 or TRGJ2. The J gene, missing from TCRdb, was assigned here through DNA to germline matching. TRGV10 carries the ORF label, with uncertain function. The CDR3 totals 13 residues. V trimming: 8 bases; J trimming: 0 bases; junction bases outside the gene matches: 5. Here the CDR3 reads CAAWGLNYYKKLF. The CDR3 DNA reads TGTGCTGCGTGGGGACTGAATTATTATAAGAAACTCTTT.

This clone is deemed medium-sized. The CDR3 DNA is TGTGCCACCTGGGATAGGAAGAGATGGAAACTCTTT. Its translation: CATWDRKRWKLF. The V call is TRGV8, the J call TRGJ1 or TRGJ2. The J gene, missing from TCRdb, was assigned here through DNA to germline matching. Trimming at V came to 0 bases and at J to 12 bases, leaving 8 bases not matched to a gene. This CDR3 comprises 12 residues. Germline CDR1 and CDR2: VENAVY and YDSYNSRV.

Relative to its sample, this clone is medium-sized. The chain combines TRGV10 with TRGJ1 or TRGJ2. The J gene is absent in TCRdb and was assigned here via DNA matching to germline. TRGV10 is marked as an open reading frame, function uncertain. The length of the CDR3 is 13 residues. Trimming at V came to 8 bases and at J to 0 bases, leaving 5 bases not matched to a gene. The CDR3 spells CAAWDPNYYKKLF. CDR3 sequence (DNA): TGTGCTGCGTGGGACCCGAATTATTATAAGAAACTCTTT.

By frequency in the sample, this clone is medium-sized. The gene calls are TRGV3 and TRGJ1 or TRGJ2. TCRdb does not report a J gene; here it was assigned by matching the DNA to germline references. The V gene's germline CDR1 is VTNTFY and CDR2 YDVSTARD (reference sequence). J gave up 0 bases and V 0 bases, and 2 bases lay outside the gene matches. The CDR3 runs to 14 residues. This CDR3 is CATWDRPNYYKKLF. CDR3 DNA: TGTGCCACCTGGGACAGGCCGAATTATTATAAGAAACTCTTT.

This clone is deemed medium-sized. The V call is TRGV2, the J call TRGJP1. No J segment appears in TCRdb, so it was assigned here by matching the sequence to germline. Germline-derived CDR1 and CDR2 are EGSNGY and YDSYNSKV. The ends lost 1 base at V and 0 bases at J; junction bases unmatched: 2. The CDR3 runs 15 residues. Here the CDR3 reads CATWDGYTTGWFKIF. The CDR3 coding sequence is TGTGCCACCTGGGACGGCTATACCACTGGTTGGTTCAAGATATTT.

This clone is labeled as medium-sized. The chain carries TRGV10 and TRGJP1. Assignment of the J gene here rests on matching the DNA to germline, because TCRdb gives none. TRGV10 is sorted into the ORF group, with uncertain function. The CDR3 has 13 amino acids. The ends lost 8 bases at V and 4 bases at J; junction bases unmatched: 5. The CDR3 sequence: CAAWGGTGWFKIF. The DNA of the CDR3 is TGTGCTGCGTGGGGGGGCACTGGTTGGTTCAAGATATTT.

Comment on this clone: The DNA is omitted, as the CDR3 cannot be located on it reliably, and the CDR3 follows TCRdb's listing. The J gene is uncalled and the V gene is TRGV11. TRGV11 is assigned to the ORF class and has an uncertain function. The CDR3 is 21 amino acids long, termini counted. The CDR3 loop is CACWIRHRLVIRNSLAVEQHF.

This clone is medium-sized. This chain uses TRGV10 with TRGJ1 or TRGJ2. TCRdb records no J gene; here it was assigned by comparing the DNA to germline. TRGV10 falls under the ORF class, with uncertain function. Trimming cost V 8 bases and J 3 bases; bases outside gene matches: 11. The CDR3 loop spans 14 amino acids. CDR3 nucleotide sequence: TGTGCTGCGTGGGATTTCCCTTTTTATTATAAGAAACTCTTT. Its translation: CAAWDFPFYYKKLF.

This clone is termed medium-sized (0.01 to 0.1%). The rearrangement uses TRGV8 and TRGJ1 or TRGJ2. TCRdb does not report a J gene; here it was assigned by matching the DNA to germline references. This CDR3 spans 13 amino acids. CDR1 is VENAVY, CDR2 YDSYNSRV, per germline. The J segment lost 0 bases and the V segment lost 5 bases, leaving 4 bases of the junction unmatched. As DNA, the CDR3 is TGTGCCACCTGGGGGTCGAATTATTATAAGAAACTCTTT. It yields the protein CATWGSNYYKKLF.

This clone rates as medium-sized. V is TRGV2 and J is TRGJ1 or TRGJ2. TCRdb leaves out the J gene; it was filled in here by matching the DNA to germline. In germline, CDR1 is EGSNGY, CDR2 YDSYNSKV. With 1 base clipped from V and 3 bases from J, the junction kept 6 bases outside the gene matches. There are 14 residues in the CDR3. The CDR3 DNA reads as TGTGCCACCTGGGACGGCCCCCCTTATTATAAGAAACTCTTT. The encoded protein is CATWDGPPYYKKLF.

This clone is large (0.1 to 1%) in the sample. The J segment was not called; the V segment is TRGV3. CDR3 length: 12 residues. Germline V gene lookup returns CDR1 VTNTFY and CDR2 YDVSTARD (reference sequence). The CDR3 sequence is CATWDSQRVRLF. DNA for the CDR3: TGTGCCACCTGGGACAGTCAACGGGTTCGACTCTTT.

This clone counts as medium-sized. The chain carries TRGV3 and TRGJP2. TCRdb is silent on the J gene; assignment here came from matching the DNA to germline. Looked up from germline, CDR1 is VTNTFY and CDR2 is YDVSTARD (reference sequence). Unmatched junction bases numbered 2, after V lost 3 bases and J lost 1 base. The CDR3 has 14 amino acids. The CDR3 here is CATWDFSSDWIKTF. CDR3 nucleotide sequence: TGTGCCACCTGGGACTTTAGTAGTGATTGGATCAAGACGTTT.

Sample share makes this clone medium-sized. The chain couples TRGV4 to TRGJ1 or TRGJ2. TCRdb supplies no J gene; here it was assigned by aligning the nucleotide sequence to germline. The CDR3 covers 13 residues. CDR1 is EGSTGY, CDR2 YDSYTSSV, per germline. With 2 bases clipped from V and 4 bases from J, the junction kept 5 bases outside the gene matches. The CDR3 region is CATWDVKYYKKLF. DNA of the CDR3: TGTGCCACCTGGGATGTTAAGTATTATAAGAAACTCTTT.

On this clone itself: It is unclear where the CDR3 begins or ends on the DNA, so no DNA is shown, and the CDR3 is as TCRdb lists it. The V gene is TRGV4; the J gene was not called. Termini included, the CDR3 measures 18 amino acids. Germline CDR1 EGSTGY, CDR2 YDSYTSSV. CDR3 residues: CATWGLIIRNSLAVEQHF.

This clone is medium-sized (0.01 to 0.1%). The rearrangement links TRGV3 to TRGJP1. TCRdb supplies no J gene; here it was assigned by aligning the nucleotide sequence to germline. This CDR3 comprises 16 residues. The junction had 6 bases not matched to a gene; V was cut back by 2 bases and J by 0 bases. In germline, CDR1 is VTNTFY, CDR2 YDVSTARD (reference sequence). The chain's CDR3 is CATWDIGNTTGWFKIF. The CDR3, as DNA: TGTGCCACCTGGGACATTGGGAATACCACTGGTTGGTTCAAGATATTT.

This clone is medium-sized (0.01 to 0.1%) in the sample. CDR3 nucleotide sequence: TGTGCCACCTGGGATCATACCACTGGTTGGTTCAAGATATTT. Encoded protein: CATWDHTTGWFKIF. The chain combines TRGV4 with TRGJP1. Germline matching of the DNA provided the J gene here, since TCRdb leaves it blank. Germline CDR1 reads EGSTGY; CDR2 reads YDSYTSSV. J was trimmed by 0 bases and V by 3 bases; bases with no gene match: 1. The CDR3 has 14 amino acids.

On this clone itself: No DNA is shown, since the ends of the CDR3 on it are uncertain; the CDR3 is the one TCRdb lists. V gene TRGV4 was called; the J gene was not. Germline V gene lookup returns CDR1 EGSTGY and CDR2 YDSYTSSV. The CDR3 spans 23 amino acids, including both terminal residues. CDR3: CATWDGREGTIIIRNSLAVEQHF.

This clone is termed medium-sized. The chain carries TRGV10 and TRGJP1. The J gene, missing from TCRdb, was assigned here through DNA to germline matching. TRGV10 is placed among ORFs of uncertain function. CDR3 length: 17 amino acids. J was trimmed by 3 bases and V by 8 bases; bases with no gene match: 16. The CDR3: CAAWDGGDSATGWFKIF. CDR3 nucleotide sequence: TGTGCTGCGTGGGACGGAGGAGATTCCGCCACTGGTTGGTTCAAGATATTT.

This clone is labeled as medium-sized. The V and J genes are TRGV8 and TRGJP1. Matching the DNA to germline supplied the J gene, which TCRdb does not give. Trimming cost V 5 bases and J 0 bases; bases outside gene matches: 6. From germline, CDR1 is VENAVY and CDR2 YDSYNSRV. The CDR3 is made up of 15 amino acids. The CDR3, as DNA: TGTGCCACCTGGGGAATGAATACCACTGGTTGGTTCAAGATATTT. Translating it yields CATWGMNTTGWFKIF.

By share of the sample, this clone is medium-sized. Different DNA sequences within this sample yield the same CDR3. This rearrangement joins TRGV3 to TRGJ1 or TRGJ2. TCRdb leaves out the J gene; it was filled in here by matching the DNA to germline. The CDR3 contains 13 residues. J gave up 6 bases and V 0 bases, and 5 bases lay outside the gene matches. Germline CDR1 reads VTNTFY; CDR2 reads YDVSTARD (reference sequence). CDR3 nucleotides: TGTGCCACCTGGGACAGGCTAGGTTATAAGAAACTCTTT. This codes for CATWDRLGYKKLF.

This clone is medium-sized (0.01 to 0.1%) by share. The rearrangement links TRGV2 to TRGJ1 or TRGJ2. No J segment appears in TCRdb, so it was assigned here by matching the sequence to germline. J gave up 2 bases and V 2 bases, and 3 bases lay outside the gene matches. CDR1 EGSNGY and CDR2 YDSYNSKV come from the germline V gene. The CDR3 consists of 13 residues. The CDR3 DNA follows: TGTGCCACCTGGGACGCCCATTATTATAAGAAACTCTTT. Protein sequence: CATWDAHYYKKLF.